Here is one T cell receptor (beta chain) with its context. The length of the CDR3 is 11 residues. Trimming left V 6 bases short and J 3 bases short, with 9 bases between. The V gene's germline CDR1 is SQVTM and CDR2 ANQGSEA. This sample is part of a study of cytomegalovirus exposure and HLA in healthy donors. With 60 Vbeta and 13 Jbeta primers, the PCR was carried out. The method was immunoSEQ multiplex PCR; TCRdb's version includes in-frame clones alone and lacks a portion of them. The table has around 140,000 clones, around 80% seen once; the top ten hold around 1.5%. The chain uses TRBV29-1 and TRBJ2-7; TRBD2 might be the D (5 bases). The source is a woman aged 18 to 35 in good health and CMV-seronegative. What was sequenced was PBMCs. The CDR3 here is CSVQRDYEQYF. DNA of the CDR3: TGCAGCGTCCAACGGGACTACGAGCAGTACTTC.